The clone carrying this T cell receptor (beta chain) was observed a handful of times. The protocol was immunoSEQ multiplex PCR, while the TCRdb copy is restricted to in-frame clones and leaves out a portion. The data contain about 140,000 clones, roughly 89% of them singletons. This CDR3 is 15 amino acids long. The ends were cut back, 3 bases at V and 0 bases at J, with 6 bases in the middle. Germline values: CDR1 MNHNS, CDR2 SASEGT. The data were taken from a study of control samples from healthy donors and cancer patients. The source is a man aged 25-45 years in good health. The chain employs TRBV6-1 and TRBJ2-6; D is unclear. The specimen was blood. CDR3 in DNA: TGTGCCAGCAGTGATCGTCCCTCTGGGGCCAACGTCCTGACTTTC. Its protein product is CASSDRPSGANVLTF.